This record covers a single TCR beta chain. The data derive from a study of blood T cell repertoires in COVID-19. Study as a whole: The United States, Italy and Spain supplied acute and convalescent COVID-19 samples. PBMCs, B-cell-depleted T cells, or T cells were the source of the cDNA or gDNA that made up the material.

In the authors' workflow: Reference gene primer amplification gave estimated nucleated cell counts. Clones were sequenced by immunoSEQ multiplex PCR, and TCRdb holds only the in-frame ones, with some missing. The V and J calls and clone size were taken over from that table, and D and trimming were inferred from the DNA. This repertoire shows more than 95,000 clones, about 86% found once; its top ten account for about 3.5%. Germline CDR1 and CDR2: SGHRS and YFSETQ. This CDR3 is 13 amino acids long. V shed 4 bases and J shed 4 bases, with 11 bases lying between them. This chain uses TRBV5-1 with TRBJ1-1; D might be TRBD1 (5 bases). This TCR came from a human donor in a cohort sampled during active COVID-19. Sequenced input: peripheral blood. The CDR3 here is CASSPGSRTEAFF. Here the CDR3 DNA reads TGCGCCAGCAGCCCAGGGTCTCGCACTGAAGCTTTCTTT.